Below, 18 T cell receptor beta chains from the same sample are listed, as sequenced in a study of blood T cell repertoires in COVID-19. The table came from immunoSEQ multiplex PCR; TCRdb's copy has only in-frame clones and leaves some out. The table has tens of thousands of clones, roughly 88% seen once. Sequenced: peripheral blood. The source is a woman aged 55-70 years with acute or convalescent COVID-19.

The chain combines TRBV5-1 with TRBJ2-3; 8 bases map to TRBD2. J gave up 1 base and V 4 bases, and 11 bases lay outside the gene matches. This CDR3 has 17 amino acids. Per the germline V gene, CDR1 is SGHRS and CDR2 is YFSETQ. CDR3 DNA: TGCGCCAGCAGCAGAGCGGGGGCCATCCTCGGCACAGATACGCAGTATTTT. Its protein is CASSRAGAILGTDTQYF.

The CDR3 here is CASSEVMGPTSTEAFF. CDR3 in DNA: TGTGCCAGCAGTGAAGTCATGGGGCCGACGAGCACTGAAGCTTTCTTT. The V and J genes are TRBV6-1 and TRBJ1-1, with a possible D match to TRBD1 (5 bases). The germline gives CDR1 MNHNS, CDR2 SASEGT. V lost 1 base and J lost 4, with 16 bases in between. This CDR3 region has 16 residues.

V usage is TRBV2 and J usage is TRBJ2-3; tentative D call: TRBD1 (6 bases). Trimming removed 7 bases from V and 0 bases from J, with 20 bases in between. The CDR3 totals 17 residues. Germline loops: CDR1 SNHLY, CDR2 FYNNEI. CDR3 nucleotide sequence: TGTGCCAGCAAGCAGGGGCCCATTAGCCCTAGCACAGATACGCAGTATTTT. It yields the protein CASKQGPISPSTDTQYF.

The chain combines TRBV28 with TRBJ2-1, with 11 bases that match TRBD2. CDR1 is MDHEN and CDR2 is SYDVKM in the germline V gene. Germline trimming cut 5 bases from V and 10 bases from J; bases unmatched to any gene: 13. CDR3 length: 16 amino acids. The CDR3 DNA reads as TGTGCCAGCAGTCCCAGGGGTAGCGGGGGGGCCAGAGAGCAGTTCTTC. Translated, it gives CASSPRGSGGAREQFF.

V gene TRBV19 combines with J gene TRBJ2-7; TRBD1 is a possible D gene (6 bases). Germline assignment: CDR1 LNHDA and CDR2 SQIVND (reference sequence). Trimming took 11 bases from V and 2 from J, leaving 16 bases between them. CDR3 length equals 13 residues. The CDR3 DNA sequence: TGTGCCTCAGGGTCCAGGGGTACCTACGAGCAGTACTTC. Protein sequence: CASGSRGTYEQYF.

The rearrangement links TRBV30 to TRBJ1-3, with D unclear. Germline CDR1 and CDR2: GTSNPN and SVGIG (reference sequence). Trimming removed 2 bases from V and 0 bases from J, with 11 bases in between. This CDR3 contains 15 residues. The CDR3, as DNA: TGTGCCTGGAGTATACTCGGGATCTCTGGAAACACCATATATTTT. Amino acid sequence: CAWSILGISGNTIYF.

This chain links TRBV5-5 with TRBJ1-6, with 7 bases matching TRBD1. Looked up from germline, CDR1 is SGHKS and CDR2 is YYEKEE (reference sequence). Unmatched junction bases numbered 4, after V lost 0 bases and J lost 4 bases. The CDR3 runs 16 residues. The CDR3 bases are TGTGCCAGCAGCTTGGGGGCAGGGGGTTATAATTCACCCCTCCACTTT. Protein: CASSLGAGGYNSPLHF.

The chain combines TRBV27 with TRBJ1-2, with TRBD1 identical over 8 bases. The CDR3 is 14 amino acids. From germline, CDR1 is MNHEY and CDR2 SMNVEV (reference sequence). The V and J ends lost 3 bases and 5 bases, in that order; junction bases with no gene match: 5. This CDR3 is CASSFLGTGYGYTF. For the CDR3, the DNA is TGTGCCAGCAGTTTCCTAGGGACAGGTTATGGCTACACCTTC.

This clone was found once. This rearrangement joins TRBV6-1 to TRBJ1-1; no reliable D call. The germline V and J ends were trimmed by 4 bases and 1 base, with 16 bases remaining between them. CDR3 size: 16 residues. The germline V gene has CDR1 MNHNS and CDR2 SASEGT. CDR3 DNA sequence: TGTGCCAGCAGTGGAGGAGGCAGATTATCGAACACTGAAGCTTTCTTT. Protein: CASSGGGRLSNTEAFF.

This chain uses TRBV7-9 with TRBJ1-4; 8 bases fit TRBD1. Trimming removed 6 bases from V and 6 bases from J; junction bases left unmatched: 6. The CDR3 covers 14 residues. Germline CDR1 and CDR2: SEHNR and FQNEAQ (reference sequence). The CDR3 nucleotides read TGTGCCAGCAGTGATCAGGGGGCGTATGAAAAACTGTTTTTT. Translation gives CASSDQGAYEKLFF.

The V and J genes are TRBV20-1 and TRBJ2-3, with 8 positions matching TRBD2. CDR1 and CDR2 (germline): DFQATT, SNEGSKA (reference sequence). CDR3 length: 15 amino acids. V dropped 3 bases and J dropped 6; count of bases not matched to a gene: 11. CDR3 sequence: CSASREGLFRDTQYF. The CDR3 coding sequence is TGCAGTGCTAGTCGGGAGGGCCTTTTTCGGGATACGCAGTATTTT.

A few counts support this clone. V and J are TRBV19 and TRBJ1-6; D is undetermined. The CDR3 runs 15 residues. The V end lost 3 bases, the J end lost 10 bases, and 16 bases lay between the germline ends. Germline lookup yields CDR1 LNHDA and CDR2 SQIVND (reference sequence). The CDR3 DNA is TGTGCCAGTAGTATCAATCCCTTGGGAGGATCACCCCTCCACTTT. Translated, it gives CASSINPLGGSPLHF.

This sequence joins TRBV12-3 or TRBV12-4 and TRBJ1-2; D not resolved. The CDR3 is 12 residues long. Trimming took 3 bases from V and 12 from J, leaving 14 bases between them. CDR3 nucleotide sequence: TGTGCCAGCAGTTTTTCTTACTTCGGAGACACCTTC. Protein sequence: CASSFSYFGDTF.

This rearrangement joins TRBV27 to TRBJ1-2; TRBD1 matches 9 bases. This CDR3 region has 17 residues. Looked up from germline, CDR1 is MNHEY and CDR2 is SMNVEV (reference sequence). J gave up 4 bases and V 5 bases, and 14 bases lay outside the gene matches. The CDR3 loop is CASSLTPGQGFVYGYTF. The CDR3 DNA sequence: TGTGCCAGCAGTCTTACCCCGGGACAGGGTTTCGTCTATGGCTACACCTTC.

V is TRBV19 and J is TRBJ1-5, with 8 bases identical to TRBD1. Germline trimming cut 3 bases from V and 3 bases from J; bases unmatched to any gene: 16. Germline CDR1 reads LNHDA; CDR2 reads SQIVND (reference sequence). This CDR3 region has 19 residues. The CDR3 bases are TGTGCCAGTAGTATCTCGGGCAGGGGGCCCGAGGGGTCCAATCAGCCCCAGCATTTT. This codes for CASSISGRGPEGSNQPQHF.

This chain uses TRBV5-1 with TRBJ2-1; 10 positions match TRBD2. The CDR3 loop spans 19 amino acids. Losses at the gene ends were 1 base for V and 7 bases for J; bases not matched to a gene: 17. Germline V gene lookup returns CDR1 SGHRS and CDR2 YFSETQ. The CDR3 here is CASSLSIAGGTLTVNEQFF. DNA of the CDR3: TGCGCCAGCAGCTTGTCGATAGCGGGGGGTACTCTGACGGTGAATGAGCAGTTCTTC.

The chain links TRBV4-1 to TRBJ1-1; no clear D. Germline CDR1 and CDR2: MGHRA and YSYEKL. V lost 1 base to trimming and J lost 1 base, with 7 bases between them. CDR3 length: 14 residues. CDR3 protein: CASSQGHQNTEAFF. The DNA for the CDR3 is TGCGCCAGCAGCCAAGGACACCAGAACACTGAAGCTTTCTTT.

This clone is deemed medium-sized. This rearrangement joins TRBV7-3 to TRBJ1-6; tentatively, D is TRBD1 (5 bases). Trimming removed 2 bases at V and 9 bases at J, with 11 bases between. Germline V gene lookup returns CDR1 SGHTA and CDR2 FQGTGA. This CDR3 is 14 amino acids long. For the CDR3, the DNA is TGTGCCAGCAGCTTAGGGGGGAATAGTTCACCCCTCCACTTT. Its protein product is CASSLGGNSSPLHF.